This TCR beta chain was sequenced during a study of cytomegalovirus exposure and HLA in healthy donors. Between the trimmed V and J ends, which lost 6 bases and 7 bases, there was a span of 9 bases. CDR1 WSHSY and CDR2 SAAADI come from the germline V gene. The CDR3 is made up of 12 amino acids. It was with 60 Vbeta and 13 Jbeta primers that the PCR ran. TCRdb keeps only in-frame clones here, not all; method: immunoSEQ multiplex PCR. The data hold 150,000 to 200,000 clones, with roughly 80% observed a single time. The chain is built from TRBV10-2 and TRBJ2-2; D gene ambiguous. The receptor was derived from a male donor in good health and CMV-seropositive. The specimen was PBMCs. The CDR3 DNA follows: TGCGCCAGCAGCGACATTGGCGGGGAGCTGTTTTTT. As protein: CASSDIGGELFF.